Given below is one T cell receptor (beta chain) in context. Antigen: not known. V lost 2 bases and J lost 8; bases outside the gene matches: 6. Germline assignment: CDR1 SNHLY and CDR2 FYNNEI. The CDR3 covers 14 residues. The table came from immunoSEQ multiplex PCR; TCRdb's copy has only in-frame clones and leaves some out. The table shows tens of thousands of clones, with around 84% occurring only once. This entry comes from a study of cytomegalovirus exposure and HLA in healthy donors. Study observations and caveats: A list of more than 150 TCR beta chains associated with cytomegalovirus was given.

From the 120-subject validation cohort, which was separate from the approximately 700-subject first cohort, the donors were drawn. V usage is TRBV2 and J usage is TRBJ1-5; TRBD1 matches at 7 bases. The sequenced material came from PBMCs. The sequence derives from a man younger than 35 in good health and CMV-seropositive. In nucleotides, the CDR3 is TGTGCCAGCAGTGAACGAGGCAGGGGGGAGCCCCAGCATTTT. This sequence encodes CASSERGRGEPQHF.